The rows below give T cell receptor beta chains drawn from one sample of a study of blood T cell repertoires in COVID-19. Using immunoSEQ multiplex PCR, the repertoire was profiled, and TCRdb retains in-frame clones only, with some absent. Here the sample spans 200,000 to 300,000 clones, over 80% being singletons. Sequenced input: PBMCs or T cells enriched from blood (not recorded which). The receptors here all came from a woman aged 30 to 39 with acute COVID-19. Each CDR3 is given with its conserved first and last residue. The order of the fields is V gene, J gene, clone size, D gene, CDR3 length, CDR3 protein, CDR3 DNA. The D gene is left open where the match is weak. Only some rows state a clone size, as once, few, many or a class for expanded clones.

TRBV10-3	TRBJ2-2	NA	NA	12	CAFEAGPGELFF	TGTGCCTTCGAGGCGGGGCCCGGGGAGCTGTTTTTT
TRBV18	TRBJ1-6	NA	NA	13	CASSHGDNSPLHF	TGTGCCAGCTCGCACGGGGATAATTCACCCCTCCACTTT
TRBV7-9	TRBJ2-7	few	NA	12	CASSLGGGEQYF	TGTGCCAGCAGCTTAGGAGGCGGCGAGCAGTACTTC
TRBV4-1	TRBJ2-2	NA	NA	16	CASSQLSGQKNGELFF	TGCGCCAGCAGCCAATTGAGCGGACAGAAGAATGGGGAGCTGTTTTTT
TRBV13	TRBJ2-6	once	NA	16	CASSRQSTARANVLTF	TGTGCCAGCAGCCGACAGAGTACCGCCCGGGCCAACGTCCTGACTTTC
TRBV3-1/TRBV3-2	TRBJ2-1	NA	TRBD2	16	CASSQDLGGGTVEQFF	TGTGCCAGCAGCCAAGATCTAGGCGGGGGAACGGTTGAGCAGTTCTTC
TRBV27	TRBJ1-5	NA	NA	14	CASSFEGRNQPQHF	TGTGCCAGCAGTTTTGAGGGTAGGAATCAGCCCCAGCATTTT
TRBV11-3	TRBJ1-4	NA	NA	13	CASSLGVDRKLFF	TGTGCCAGCAGCTTAGGCGTCGATCGAAAACTGTTTTTT
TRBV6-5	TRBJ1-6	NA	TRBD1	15	CASTDYRGYNSPLHF	TGTGCCAGCACCGATTACAGGGGCTACAATTCACCCCTCCACTTT
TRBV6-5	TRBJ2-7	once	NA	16	CASSYSSGRFSYEQYF	TGTGCCAGCAGTTACTCTAGCGGCAGGTTTTCCTACGAGCAGTACTTC